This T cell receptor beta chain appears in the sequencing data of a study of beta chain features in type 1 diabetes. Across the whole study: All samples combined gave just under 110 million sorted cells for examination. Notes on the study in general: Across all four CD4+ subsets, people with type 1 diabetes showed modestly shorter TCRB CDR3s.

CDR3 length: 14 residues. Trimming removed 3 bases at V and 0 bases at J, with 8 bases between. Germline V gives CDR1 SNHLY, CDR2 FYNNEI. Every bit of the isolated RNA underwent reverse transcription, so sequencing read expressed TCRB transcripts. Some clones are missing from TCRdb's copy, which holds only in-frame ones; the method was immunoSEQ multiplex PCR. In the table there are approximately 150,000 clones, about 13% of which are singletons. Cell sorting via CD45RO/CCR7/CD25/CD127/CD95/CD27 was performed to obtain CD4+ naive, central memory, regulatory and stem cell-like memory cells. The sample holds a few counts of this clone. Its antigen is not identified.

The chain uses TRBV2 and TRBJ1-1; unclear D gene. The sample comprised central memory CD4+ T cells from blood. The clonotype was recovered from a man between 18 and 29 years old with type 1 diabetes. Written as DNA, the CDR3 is TGTGCCAGCAGTGATTTGGACCTGAACACTGAAGCTTTCTTT. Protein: CASSDLDLNTEAFF.